These 15 T cell receptor beta chains originate from one sample sequenced in a study of identical twins. TCRdb passed the 5' RACE reads through MiXCR, listing each CDR3 protein once. The table lists approximately 550,000 distinct CDR3 sequences, approximately 20% of them singletons. The sample was also linked to a second study, of yellow fever vaccine responses in identical twins.

Sequenced sample: CD4+ T cells sorted from blood. These TCRs come from a young woman in good health.

This clonotype was picked up a small number of times. CDR3 residues: CASSQELAVKYYEQYF. The DNA for the CDR3 is TGTGCCAGCAGCCAGGAACTAGCGGTTAAGTACTACGAGCAGTACTTC. The genes are TRBV3-1 and TRBJ2-7, with 8 positions matching TRBD2. J was trimmed by 3 bases and V by 3 bases; bases with no gene match: 10. CDR1 is LGHDT and CDR2 is YNNKEL in the germline V gene (reference sequence). CDR3 length: 16 residues.

This clonotype was found a few times. The gene calls are TRBV28 and TRBJ2-1; 14 positions match TRBD2. The ends lost 7 bases at V and 6 bases at J; junction bases unmatched: 2. Germline V gene data show CDR1 as MDHEN and CDR2 as SYDVKM. The CDR3 is made up of 14 amino acids. The CDR3 is CASIGTSGSNEQFF. The CDR3 region has the DNA TGTGCCAGCATTGGGACTAGCGGGAGCAATGAGCAGTTCTTC.

The chain recombines TRBV18 with TRBJ2-1, with unresolved D. V gave up 1 base and J gave up 2 bases, with 18 bases separating them. The CDR3 sequence is 18 residues long. Per germline, CDR1 KGHSH and CDR2 LQKENI. DNA for the CDR3: TGTGCCAGCTCACCACTGATTCAGTCCTTTGGGGCCTACAATGAGCAGTTCTTC. Protein sequence: CASSPLIQSFGAYNEQFF.

This clonotype was found a few times. No DNA is shown, since the ends of the CDR3 on it are uncertain; the CDR3 is the one TCRdb lists. The rearrangement joins TRBV5-1 to TRBJ2-1; the tabulated D call, TRBD1, remains unverified against the DNA. CDR1 and CDR2 (germline): SGHRS, YFSETQ. The CDR3 contains 13 residues when both ends are counted. Here the CDR3 reads CASSGHFGNEQFF.

This clonotype has just a few counts. V and J are TRBV12-5 and TRBJ2-2, with 10 bases identical to TRBD2. With 2 bases clipped from V and 4 bases from J, the junction kept 7 bases outside the gene matches. Germline values: CDR1 LGHNT, CDR2 FRNRAP. The CDR3 extends over 17 amino acids. The CDR3 nucleotides are TGTGCTAGTGGTTTGTATCCCAGCGGGAGGGCCACCGGGGAGCTGTTTTTT. It specifies CASGLYPSGRATGELFF.

The CDR3 DNA sequence: TGTGCCAGCAGACCGGACCTTAGCAATCAGCCCCAGCATTTT. This gives the protein CASRPDLSNQPQHF. The V call is TRBV12-3 or TRBV12-4, the J call TRBJ1-5; D not certain. This CDR3 has 14 residues. Between the trimmed V and J ends, which lost 6 bases and 0 bases, there was a span of 9 bases.

The table lists this clonotype with a few counts. CDR3 bases: TGCAGTGCTTGGGGACTAGCGGGAGGGCCGTTAGCCAAAAACATTCAGTACTTC. As protein: CSAWGLAGGPLAKNIQYF. The chain is built from TRBV20-1 and TRBJ2-4, with 16 nucleotides matching TRBD2. The CDR3 sequence is 18 residues long. Germline V gene lookup returns CDR1 DFQATT and CDR2 SNEGSKA (reference sequence). V gave up 5 bases and J gave up 0 bases; unmatched junction bases: 7.

The genes are TRBV5-1 and TRBJ1-5; 8 nucleotides match TRBD1. Germline V gives CDR1 SGHRS, CDR2 YFSETQ. There are 15 residues in the CDR3. V was clipped by 4 bases and J by 0 bases; unmatched bases: 3. Here the CDR3 DNA reads TGCGCCAGCAGCCGGACAGGGAGTAGCAATCAGCCCCAGCATTTT. Its translation is CASSRTGSSNQPQHF.

This clonotype was recorded once. J is TRBJ2-7 and V is TRBV9, with TRBD2 matching over 7 bases. Germline V CDR1 and CDR2: SGDLS, YYNGEE. There are 15 residues in the CDR3. The trim removed 0 bases at V and 0 bases at J, leaving 3 bases unmatched. For the CDR3, the DNA is TGTGCCAGCAGCGTAGGCCGCGGGGGCTCCTACGAGCAGTACTTC. This sequence encodes CASSVGRGGSYEQYF. Together with reference TRBV9 and TRBJ2-7, the CDR3 gives the full variable domain: DSGVTQTPKHLITATGQRVTLRCSPRSGDLSVYWYQQSLDQGLQFLIQYYNGEERAKGNILERFSAQQFPDLHSELNLSSLELGDSALYFCASSVGRGGSYEQYFGPGTRLTVT.

The table lists this clonotype with many counts. The chain uses TRBV28 and TRBJ2-1; D call uncertain. Trimming shortened V by 6 bases and J by 7 bases, and 22 bases separated the two germline ends. The CDR3 loop spans 16 amino acids. Per germline, CDR1 MDHEN and CDR2 SYDVKM. CDR3 region: CASSLLPIGIRNEQFF. DNA for the CDR3: TGTGCCAGCAGCCTACTCCCCATTGGTATTAGGAATGAGCAGTTCTTC.

The chain couples TRBV14 to TRBJ2-3, with D possibly TRBD1 on 5 matching bases. This CDR3 has 14 residues. The V gene lost 0 bases and the J gene lost 6 bases, with 10 bases spanning the gap. Germline V gene data show CDR1 as SGHDN and CDR2 as FVKESK. CDR3 sequence reads: CASSQDWAGDTQYF. CDR3 sequence (DNA): TGTGCCAGCAGCCAAGATTGGGCAGGGGATACGCAGTATTTT.

V and J are TRBV3-1 and TRBJ2-4, with TRBD1 identical over 7 bases. The length of the CDR3 is 16 residues. Per the germline V gene, CDR1 is LGHDT and CDR2 is YNNKEL (reference sequence). V gave up 3 bases and J gave up 0 bases; unmatched junction bases: 5. In DNA, the CDR3 is TGTGCCAGCAGCCAGGGACAGACGCTAGCCAAAAACATTCAGTACTTC. Encoded protein: CASSQGQTLAKNIQYF.

Only a few counts were recorded for this clonotype. The V gene is TRBV25-1, the J gene TRBJ2-1, with TRBD2 matching 8 bases. The germline V gene has CDR1 MGHDK and CDR2 SYGVNS. Germline trimming cut 1 base from V and 2 bases from J; bases unmatched to any gene: 4. This CDR3 is 16 amino acids long. The CDR3: CASSEWSGRAYNEQFF. CDR3 in DNA: TGTGCCAGCAGTGAATGGAGCGGGAGAGCCTACAATGAGCAGTTCTTC.

This clonotype was observed a handful of times. The V call is TRBV6-5, the J call TRBJ2-1; D gene uncertain. V lost 1 base, J lost 3 bases, and 10 bases lay in between. Germline assignment: CDR1 MNHEY and CDR2 SVGAGI. The CDR3 has 15 amino acids. As DNA, the CDR3 is TGTGCCAGCAGTTACTATCGGACGAGCTACAATGAGCAGTTCTTC. Protein: CASSYYRTSYNEQFF.

This clonotype was detected a few times. This chain connects TRBV27 to TRBJ2-2; 8 nucleotides line up with TRBD2. V dropped 6 bases and J dropped 4; count of bases not matched to a gene: 4. This CDR3 is built from 14 residues. CDR1 is MNHEY and CDR2 is SMNVEV in the germline V gene (reference sequence). CDR3 bases: TGTGCCAGCAGCCGACGGGAGGGCACCGGGGAGCTGTTTTTT. Translation: CASSRREGTGELFF.